This entry lists 16 T cell receptor beta chains sequenced from one sample in a study of T cells expressing NK-cell markers. TCRdb reprocessed the 5' RACE reads, with one entry per CDR3 protein and no DNA. With some 600,000 distinct CDR3 sequences in the sample, the ten largest clones hold around 3.3%. The material sequenced was blood T cells: a sorted CD56 or NKG2C T cell subset, CD4+ or CD8+ T cells, or bulk PBMC T cells (not recorded which). Every receptor here comes from a man between 18 and 29 years old in good health.

The chain links TRBV4-3 to TRBJ2-7. The length of the CDR3 is 15 residues. CDR1 and CDR2 from the germline V gene are LGHNA and YSLEER. CDR3 sequence reads: CASSQGPVDSYEQYF.

J is TRBJ2-1 and V is TRBV27. Germline V CDR1 and CDR2: MNHEY, SMNVEV (reference sequence). The CDR3 totals 15 residues. The CDR3 here is CASTKGSPSYNEQFF.

V usage is TRBV20-1 and J usage is TRBJ1-5; TCRdb's D call of TRBD1 is untestable without DNA. CDR3 length: 17 residues. CDR1 and CDR2 from the germline V gene are DFQATT and SNEGSKA (reference sequence). CDR3 residues: CSVRSGVGPPGHQPQHF.

The chain couples TRBV10-3 to TRBJ2-7; TCRdb lists TRBD1, though no DNA is available to test this call. The CDR3 loop spans 15 amino acids. Germline V gives CDR1 ENHRY, CDR2 SYGVKD. The CDR3 region is CAISGGTGVLLEQYF.

The chain joins TRBV29-1 to TRBJ2-1; lacking DNA, the TRBD2 call made by TCRdb goes unchecked. CDR1 is SQVTM and CDR2 is ANQGSEA in the germline V gene. The CDR3 runs to 18 residues. The CDR3 region is CSVEGLVGPRSSYNEQFF.

The CDR3 loop reads CATSRTTIGERETQYF. The chain links TRBV15 to TRBJ2-5; TCRdb lists TRBD1, though no DNA is available to test this call. Germline V gives CDR1 LNHNV, CDR2 YYDKDF (reference sequence). The CDR3 loop spans 16 amino acids.

The rearrangement joins TRBV12-3 or TRBV12-4 to TRBJ2-1; TCRdb outputs TRBD2, but without DNA this stays unchecked. The CDR3 sequence is 16 residues long. The CDR3 sequence: CASSPAGLAGAYEQFF.

This chain uses TRBV12-3 or TRBV12-4 with TRBJ1-1; no DNA is available, so the TRBD1 call from TCRdb remains unchecked. The CDR3 sequence is 13 residues long. The CDR3 here is CASRTGRVTEAFF.

This chain connects TRBV7-6 to TRBJ2-3. In germline, CDR1 is SGHVS, CDR2 FNYEAQ. The CDR3 runs 14 residues. CDR3 loop: CASSFSGNTDTQYF.

The rearrangement joins TRBV21-1 to TRBJ2-1; TCRdb's assignment of TRBD2 cannot be checked, as there is no DNA. TRBV21-1 represents a pseudogene. The CDR3 contains 15 residues. CDR3: CASSNRDLLDREQFF.

The chain links TRBV20-1 to TRBJ2-5. The CDR3 covers 13 residues. Germline CDR1 DFQATT, CDR2 SNEGSKA (reference sequence). CDR3 amino acids: CSALNPRSETQYF.

The rearrangement joins TRBV28 to TRBJ2-7; the D gene TCRdb calls, TRBD1, cannot be checked with no DNA. The CDR3 contains 14 residues. Germline V gene sequence: CDR1 MDHEN, CDR2 SYDVKM. The CDR3 reads CASFGTGGGDEQYF. Combining the CDR3 with reference TRBV28 and TRBJ2-7 gives the whole variable domain DVKVTQSSRYLVKRTGEKVFLECVQDMDHENMFWYRQDPGLGLRLIYFSYDVKMKEKGDIPEGYSVSREKKERFSLILESASTNQTSMYLCASFGTGGGDEQYFGPGTRLTVT.

This CDR3 is CASSFAFGATYEQYF. The V gene is TRBV5-5, the J gene TRBJ2-7; TCRdb picks TRBD1, but there is no DNA to check that call. The germline gives CDR1 SGHKS, CDR2 YYEKEE (reference sequence). This CDR3 comprises 15 residues.

The CDR3 loop is CASSLEDGILNSPLHF. The chain employs TRBV7-2 and TRBJ1-6. The CDR3 spans 16 residues. The germline gives CDR1 SGHTA, CDR2 FQGNSA.

The rearrangement joins TRBV7-9 to TRBJ1-2. Germline V lookup: CDR1 SEHNR, CDR2 FQNEAQ (reference sequence). The CDR3 contains 12 residues. CDR3 in amino acids: CAAQSANYGYTF.

This sequence joins TRBV27 and TRBJ2-6. The germline V gene has CDR1 MNHEY and CDR2 SMNVEV (reference sequence). CDR3 size: 14 residues. This chain's CDR3 is CASTQSPGANVLTF.